The sequence of this TCR beta chain was determined in a study of blood T cell repertoires in COVID-19. Overall study context: Sample material is recorded as cDNA or gDNA derived from T cells, B-cell-depleted T cells, or PBMCs.

The J segment lost 0 bases and the V segment lost 4 bases, leaving 4 bases of the junction unmatched. The CDR3 consists of 17 residues. The germline gives CDR1 LGHDT, CDR2 YNNKEL (reference sequence). Method: immunoSEQ multiplex PCR; TCRdb's copy keeps in-frame clones and lacks some. The sample records about 140,000 clones, almost 80% being singletons. This clone has a single count. Recovered status in Cohort 3 required two negative PCRs, clearance, or symptom resolution. The chain combines TRBV3-1 (or the pseudogene TRBV3-2) with TRBJ1-6; 9 nucleotides agree with TRBD1. This receptor was identified in a woman in her forties or fifties who had recovered from COVID-19. The source material was PBMCs or T cells enriched from blood (not recorded which). The CDR3 loop reads CASSRDRVGSYNSPLHF. For the CDR3, the DNA is TGTGCCAGCAGCCGGGACAGGGTAGGCTCCTATAATTCACCCCTCCACTTT.